Sequencing of this T cell receptor (beta chain) was carried out in a study of blood T cell repertoires in COVID-19. Study-level background: Researchers got acute and convalescent COVID-19 samples from the United States, Italy and Spain. PBMCs, B-cell-depleted T cells, or T cells provided the cDNA or gDNA that made up the material.

The germline V gene encodes CDR1 MDHEN and CDR2 SYDVKM. The CDR3 consists of 14 residues. The germline V and J ends were trimmed by 4 bases and 4 bases, with 13 bases remaining between them. The data were produced by immunoSEQ multiplex PCR, yet TCRdb's version contains in-frame clones alone and is incomplete. Of about 220,000 clones detected, around 89% appear once; the ten largest clones hold over 3%. This clonotype was obtained from a woman younger than 35 in a cohort exposed to, infected with or recovered from COVID-19 (not recorded which). Material for sequencing was PBMCs or T cells enriched from blood (not recorded which). V is TRBV28 and J is TRBJ1-2; D is perhaps TRBD1 (5 bases). CDR3 region: CASSSQGWTYGYTF. CDR3 DNA sequence: TGTGCCAGCAGTTCCCAGGGATGGACCTATGGCTACACCTTC.